This entry features one T cell receptor (beta chain) sequence. Antigen: not known. The sample carries other DNA sequences with the same CDR3. Trimming cost V 4 bases and J 2 bases; bases outside gene matches: 3. Per germline, CDR1 SEHNR and CDR2 FQNEAQ (reference sequence). The CDR3 consists of 14 residues. This entry comes from a study of beta chain features in type 1 diabetes. Study summary: In age, gender and cell yields, patients were similar to healthy donors. Study-level points and caveats: When Type 1 diabetes patients were examined, their TCRB CDR3s proved moderately but significantly shorter in all four CD4+ subsets. Within patients, naive, central memory and Treg TCRB repertoires seemed more similar than within healthy donors.

The entirety of the isolated RNA underwent reverse transcription, so expressed TCRB transcripts were sequenced. Each stem cell-like memory T cell sample yielded approximately 930,000 reads on average. Assay used: immunoSEQ multiplex PCR; TCRdb lists only in-frame clones, some missing. The sample holds 110,000 or so clones, 30% to 40% seen once. This sequence was found in a young woman in good health. The chain couples TRBV7-9 to TRBJ2-7, with 9 positions matching TRBD1. Sequenced material: stem cell memory CD4+ T cells from blood. The CDR3 here is CASSSGTGTYEQYF. For the CDR3, the DNA is TGTGCCAGCAGCTCCGGGACAGGGACCTACGAGCAGTACTTC.